This is a list of T cell receptor beta chains from one sample in a study of beta chain features in type 1 diabetes. Produced via immunoSEQ multiplex PCR; TCRdb's table is partial and in-frame only. The data hold under 200,000 clones, with about 7.3% observed a single time. Sequenced sample: central memory CD4+ T cells from blood. These receptor sequences come from a young man in good health. The CDR3 runs from the conserved cysteine through the conserved F or W. A D gene is named only where the DNA matches it firmly. The size field is filled for only some rows; it gives once, few, many or a size class.

V	J	size	D	DNA	CDR3
TRBV6-4	TRBJ2-1	-	-	TGTGCCAGCAGTGAGAGACTGGGTGCGCAGTTCTTC	CASSERLGAQFF
TRBV30	TRBJ2-1	few	TRBD2	TGTGCCTGGGGACCGTCGCTAGCGGGATCTTTTTACAATGAGCAGTTCTTC	CAWGPSLAGSFYNEQFF
TRBV5-6	TRBJ1-1	few	-	TGTGCCAGCAGCCGGGGCGGACAGACTGAAGCTTTCTTT	CASSRGGQTEAFF
TRBV6-5	TRBJ2-2	few	TRBD1	TGTGCCAGCAGTTACTCGGGACAGGGGATCGGGGAGCTGTTTTTT	CASSYSGQGIGELFF
TRBV2	TRBJ2-7	few	TRBD2	TGTGCCAGCATTGAAAGCGGGGGGTATACGCGCGAGCAGTACTTC	CASIESGGYTREQYF
TRBV19	TRBJ1-1	few	-	TGTGCCAGTAGGTTTATTGGGACATCCTCCGGTGAAGCTTTCTTT	CASRFIGTSSGEAFF
TRBV30	TRBJ2-1	few	-	TGTGCCTGGAGTGCGAGAACTGAGCAGTTCTTC	CAWSARTEQFF
TRBV4-1	TRBJ2-1	few	TRBD2	TGCGCCAGCAGCCAAGATATTCCTAGCGGGGGCTCCTACAATGAGCAGTTCTTC	CASSQDIPSGGSYNEQFF
TRBV9	TRBJ2-2	few	TRBD2	TGTGCCAGCAGCGCGGGACTAGCGGGAGGGCAAACCGGGGAGCTGTTTTTT	CASSAGLAGGQTGELFF
TRBV28	TRBJ2-7	-	TRBD1	TGTGCCAGCAGTCCACCGGGACAGGGAGGCTACGAGCAGTACTTC	CASSPPGQGGYEQYF
TRBV6-1	TRBJ1-4	few	-	TGTGCCAGCACTCGAACGGAGGGACTTAATGAAAAACTGTTTTTT	CASTRTEGLNEKLFF
TRBV29-1	TRBJ2-1	-	TRBD2	TGCAGCGTTGGGGGGGGACTAGCGGGAGCCAATGAGCAGTTCTTC	CSVGGGLAGANEQFF
TRBV5-1	TRBJ2-2	many	-	TGCGCCAGCAGCCAGGACACACCTAACACCGGGGAGCTGTTTTTT	CASSQDTPNTGELFF
TRBV19	TRBJ1-1	few	-	TGTGCCAGTAGTTTGCGGGGAGATGAAGCTTTCTTT	CASSLRGDEAFF
TRBV27	TRBJ2-1	-	TRBD2	TGTGCCAGCAGTTCAATTAGCGGGAGGGCCCCCTACAATGAGCAGTTCTTC	CASSSISGRAPYNEQFF
TRBV18	TRBJ2-5	few	-	TGTGCCAGCTCATCAGGGCACGCTAACCAAGAGACCCAGTACTTC	CASSSGHANQETQYF
TRBV5-1	TRBJ2-1	many	-	TGCGCCAGCAGCGGATCCGGGACTCTCGTCGTGGAGCAGTTCTTC	CASSGSGTLVVEQFF
TRBV18	TRBJ1-1	-	TRBD1	TGTGCCACCTCGGGGACAGGTTCCAACACTGAAGCTTTCTTT	CATSGTGSNTEAFF
TRBV28	TRBJ1-2	-	-	TGTGCCAGCAGTTTATTGGGCCAGGGAGGAGGCTACACCTTC	CASSLLGQGGGYTF
TRBV28	TRBJ2-6	-	TRBD1	TGTGCCAGCAGTGAATTTGCCGGGACAGGGAACCTTCAGAGCTCTGGGGCCAACGTCCTGACTTTC	CASSEFAGTGNLQSSGANVLTF
TRBV19	TRBJ1-5	-	-	TGTGCCAGTAGTATTTTCCGGGATGCTAGCAATCAGCCCCAGCATTTT	CASSIFRDASNQPQHF
TRBV28	TRBJ1-3	-	-	TGTGCCAGCACCATAGGGGGGGCCAGCTCTGGAAACACCATATATTTT	CASTIGGASSGNTIYF
TRBV7-2	TRBJ1-1	-	-	TGTGCCAGCAGCTTAGGGACAGATGAAGCTTTCTTT	CASSLGTDEAFF
TRBV19	TRBJ1-5	few	-	TGTGCCAGTACCCTATCTTCGTCCAATCAGCCCCAGCATTTT	CASTLSSSNQPQHF
TRBV5-4	TRBJ2-2	-	TRBD2	TGTGCCAGCAGCTTGGGCGGGGGGGCAACCGGGGAGCTGTTTTTT	CASSLGGGATGELFF
TRBV11-2	TRBJ1-2	few	TRBD1	TGTGCCAGCAGCTTAGCCCCTTGGCAGGGGGACTATGGCTACACCTTC	CASSLAPWQGDYGYTF
TRBV27	TRBJ2-3	few	TRBD1	TGTGCCAGCAGGGTCAGGGGGCAAAGCACAGATACGCAGTATTTT	CASRVRGQSTDTQYF
TRBV7-2	TRBJ2-1	few	TRBD2	TGTGCCAGCAGCTTAACGACTAGCGGGAGGGGTGAGCAGTTCTTC	CASSLTTSGRGEQFF
TRBV7-2	TRBJ2-1	-	-	TGTGCCAGCAGCAATGGACCTAGCCCCTACGATGAGCAGTTCTTC	CASSNGPSPYDEQFF
TRBV14	TRBJ1-2	many	TRBD1	TGTGCCAGCAGCCTCCCGGGACAGGTTCGTGGCTACACCTTC	CASSLPGQVRGYTF
TRBV7-2	TRBJ1-2	few	-	TGTGCCAGCAGCTTAGACAGAAACGGCTACACCTTC	CASSLDRNGYTF
TRBV7-6	TRBJ1-4	once	TRBD1	TGTGCCAGCAGACCAATAAGTCAGGGGGTTAGAGAAAAACTGTTTTTT	CASRPISQGVREKLFF
TRBV28	TRBJ1-1	-	-	TGTGCCAGCAGTTTTCAGGGGCGGATTCAAGCTTTCTTT	CASSFQGRIQAFF
TRBV5-4	TRBJ2-1	few	TRBD2	TGTGCCAGCAGCCGGTCCCTTTTAAGCGGGGGGAATGAGCAGTTCTTC	CASSRSLLSGGNEQFF
TRBV4-2	TRBJ1-1	-	TRBD1	TGTGCCAGCAGCCAGGGGACAGGGCGAGGGAACACTGAAGCTTTCTTT	CASSQGTGRGNTEAFF
TRBV7-2	TRBJ1-1	few	-	TGTGCCAGCAGCTTGGGCAGGCACACTGAAGCTTTCTTT	CASSLGRHTEAFF
TRBV29-1	TRBJ1-4	-	-	TGCAGCGTTGAAGGCAACGACGGGGAAAAACTGTTTTTT	CSVEGNDGEKLFF
TRBV4-1	TRBJ1-2	-	TRBD1	TGCGCCAGCAGCCAACCGGGACAGGGTTATGGCTACACCTTC	CASSQPGQGYGYTF
TRBV5-1	TRBJ2-5	-	TRBD1	TGCGCCAGCAGCTTGGGAGGGGGCGAGGAGACCCAGTACTTC	CASSLGGGEETQYF
TRBV5-4	TRBJ1-1	-	-	TGTGCCAGCAGCTTGGTACTACAGGAAAGGGGGACTGAAGCTTTCTTT	CASSLVLQERGTEAFF
TRBV7-6	TRBJ2-7	few	TRBD1	TGTGCCAGCAGCTTAGGGACAGGGGGCTCCTACGAGCAGTACTTC	CASSLGTGGSYEQYF
TRBV7-9	TRBJ2-3	few	TRBD2	TGTGCCAGCAGCACCTCACTAGCGGGAGCGATAGATACGCAGTATTTT	CASSTSLAGAIDTQYF
TRBV29-1	TRBJ1-1	many	-	TGCAGCGTTGAACCTCGTGGAGTATCGAACACTGAAGCTTTCTTT	CSVEPRGVSNTEAFF
TRBV7-2	TRBJ2-7	-	-	TGTGCCAGCAGCTTAGTCGTAGCTCTTTACGAGCAGTACTTC	CASSLVVALYEQYF
TRBV28	TRBJ1-1	-	TRBD1	TGTGCCAGCAGTGGACAGGGGTATGAAGCTTTCTTT	CASSGQGYEAFF
TRBV14	TRBJ2-5	many	TRBD2	TGTGCCAGCAGCCTCAGACTAGCGGGAGTCCCCTTCCGCGAGACCCAGTACTTC	CASSLRLAGVPFRETQYF
TRBV5-1	TRBJ2-3	few	-	TGCGCCAGCAGCCTGGGACTTGAAATAGATACGCAGTATTTT	CASSLGLEIDTQYF
TRBV6-6	TRBJ2-7	few	TRBD1	TGTGCCAGCAGTGGCATGACAGGGGTCTACGAGCAGTACTTC	CASSGMTGVYEQYF
TRBV30	TRBJ1-3	few	-	TGTGCCTGGAGTGAACAGGTTCTCTCTGGAAACACCATATATTTT	CAWSEQVLSGNTIYF
TRBV30	TRBJ1-2	few	-	TGTGCCTGGGCCGGACTGAGGAGCTACACCTTC	CAWAGLRSYTF
TRBV30	TRBJ2-2	many	-	TGTGCCTGGAGTCGGTCTAGGTACACCGGGGAGCTGTTTTTT	CAWSRSRYTGELFF
TRBV6-5	TRBJ2-3	-	TRBD2	TGTGCCAGTAAGCGGGGGAGCACAGATACGCAGTATTTT	CASKRGSTDTQYF